A single TCR beta chain is shown here with its context. The target antigen is unknown. This sample stems from a study of CD8+ T cells in alopecia areata. TCR sequencing used cDNA made by reverse transcription of extracted RNA. Clones were read by immunoSEQ multiplex PCR, and TCRdb kept only the in-frame ones, dropping some. This sample has roughly 200,000 clones, with 40% to 65% found just once. Stated treatment: oral pan-JAK inhibitor, 5-10 mg twice daily. Findings and caveats of the study: Clonality exceeded that of normal scalp in lesional scalp, most notably in alopecia totalis/universalis. Since there was just one nonresponder, nobody can yet say how baseline CD8+ expansion ties to response. With patients, TCR sharing proved less clear than in mice, a difference possibly related to HLA.

Germline V gene sequence: CDR1 SGHVS, CDR2 FNYEAQ. The CDR3 runs to 15 residues. The V end lost 5 bases, the J end lost 5 bases, and 16 bases lay between the germline ends. This sequence originates from a human donor with alopecia areata. J is TRBJ2-1 and V is TRBV7-6, with a possible D match to TRBD1 (6 bases). Sample: CD8+ T cells sorted from blood, taken at week 24, from a patient treated with tofacitinib. Written as DNA, the CDR3 is TGTGCCAGCAGCACGCGACAGGAATGGAACAATGAGCAGTTCTTC. Residues: CASSTRQEWNNEQFF.